This TCR beta chain was documented in a study of T-cell reconstitution after alpha-beta-depleted transplantation in children. This clonotype was picked up many times. Its matching antigen is unknown. Trimming pared 5 bases from V and 0 bases from J, leaving 1 base between. The length of the CDR3 is 11 residues. This sample's TCRbeta library carried unique molecular identifier barcodes. TCRdb reprocessed the PCR reads via MiXCR and lists one record per CDR3 protein. The data contain fewer than 550,000 distinct CDR3 sequences, about an eighth of them singletons. Study findings and constraints: T-cell counts and diversity at one year following transplant were attributed mainly to newly produced T cells.

This sequence originates from a female patient between 2 and 10 years old who had a stem cell transplant for aplastic anemia, so the T cells may come from the graft donor. This material consisted of PBMCs, mostly from graft donor cells, taken 180 days after TCRalphabeta/CD19-depleted stem cell transplant. The chain has TRBV12-3 or TRBV12-4 and TRBJ1-1; D gene uncertain. The CDR3 DNA reads as TGTGCCAGCAGTATGAACACTGAAGCTTTCTTT. This translates into CASSMNTEAFF.